This TCR beta chain was identified in a study of CD8+CD57+ T cells in acquired aplastic anemia. Study-wide context: The study obtained an average of about 3.1 ug of DNA from sorted CD4+ and CD8+ cells. The average read count for CD4+ cells in healthy donors was around 11 million.

About this clonotype: Antigen: not known. One junction end disagrees with the germline gene, perhaps due to a read error.

Genomic DNA acted as the template from which TCR beta VDJ combination and CDR3 sequence profiling were carried out. MiXCR was run by TCRdb on the reads, yielding one entry per CDR3 protein. The sample holds some 190,000 distinct CDR3 sequences, 46% seen once. Study-wide points: More than 25 was the count of CD8+ CDR3 sequences that patients shared with controls.

This CDR3 is 13 amino acids long. CDR1 and CDR2 (germline): KGHDR, SFDVKD. The V and J genes are TRBV24-1 and TRBJ2-1; 8 bases fit TRBD2. The receptor comes from a human donor in good health. The sequenced sample consisted of sorted CD4+, CD8+, or CD8+CD57+ T cells (not recorded which) from PBMCs. The CDR3 DNA is TGTGCCACCGGTGACCTCACCCGGGGGGGGCAGTTCTTC. Protein: CATGDLTRGGQFF.